A selection of T cell receptor beta chains follows, all from one sample in a study of OX40 agonist ivuxolimab in advanced cancers. Here immunoSEQ multiplex PCR was the method, and the copy in TCRdb shows in-frame clones only, minus some. The table lists 35,000 to 40,000 clones, nearly 90% of them singletons. This sample comprised CD4+ or CD8+ T cells sorted from blood, obtained in a trial of the OX40 agonist ivuxolimab. These receptors all stem from an adult with an advanced solid tumor such as melanoma, head and neck, liver or kidney cancer. CDR3s include the opening cysteine and the closing phenylalanine or tryptophan. The D gene is left open where the match is weak. The size of a clone is reported for some rows only, either as once, few or many, or as a class for expanded clones.

TRBV10-3	TRBJ1-2	NA	NA	TGTGCCATCAGTGAGTCTGGGGGAGATGGCTACACCTTC	CAISESGGDGYTF
TRBV29-1	TRBJ2-3	NA	NA	TGCAGCGTTCGGACACTTACTAGCACAGATACGCAGTATTTT	CSVRTLTSTDTQYF
TRBV28	TRBJ2-1	NA	TRBD1	TGTGCCAGCAGTCCCCATAGACAGGGCCTCTACAATGAGCAGTTCTTC	CASSPHRQGLYNEQFF
TRBV9	TRBJ2-6	NA	NA	TGTGCCAGCAGCGATACAGGGTCTGGGGCCAACGTCCTGACTTTC	CASSDTGSGANVLTF
TRBV7-3	TRBJ2-6	NA	NA	TGTGCCAGCAGCTCAGGGGTCTCTGGGGCCAACGTCCTGACTTTC	CASSSGVSGANVLTF
TRBV7-9	TRBJ2-3	NA	NA	TGTGCCAGCAGCTTAGCGGGGAAGTCAGATACGCAGTATTTT	CASSLAGKSDTQYF
TRBV14	TRBJ1-3	NA	NA	TGTGCCAGCAGCCGGGGCCACCTCTCTGGAAACACCATATATTTT	CASSRGHLSGNTIYF
TRBV27	TRBJ1-5	NA	TRBD1	TGTGCCAGCAGTCCCGGACAGGGAGGTCAGCCCCAGCATTTT	CASSPGQGGQPQHF
TRBV5-6	TRBJ1-2	NA	NA	TGTGCCAGCAGCTTTACTGCCTATGGCTACACCTTC	CASSFTAYGYTF
TRBV27	TRBJ2-3	NA	NA	TGTGCCAGCAGTCTTGGGGCTTTCAAGGGAGATACGCAGTATTTT	CASSLGAFKGDTQYF
TRBV4-1	TRBJ2-3	NA	TRBD2	TGCGCCAGCAGCCAAGATAGGGCTAGCGGGGGGTTCACAGATACGCAGTATTTT	CASSQDRASGGFTDTQYF
TRBV29-1	TRBJ1-1	NA	NA	TGCAGCGTTGTCGGCACAGGGTCGAACACTGAAGCTTTCTTT	CSVVGTGSNTEAFF
TRBV7-6	TRBJ2-7	few	NA	TGTGCCAGCAGCTTAGAGGGTCCCGAGCAGTACTTC	CASSLEGPEQYF
TRBV28	TRBJ2-7	NA	NA	TGTGCCAGCAGTTTTAGCTACGAGCAGTACTTC	CASSFSYEQYF
TRBV9	TRBJ2-5	NA	TRBD2	TGTGCCAGCTCGGAGGGCGGGGGGGCCAAGGAGACCCAGTACTTC	CASSEGGGAKETQYF
TRBV5-6	TRBJ2-1	NA	NA	TGTGCCAGCAGCTCTGGGACTGACTACAATGAGCAGTTCTTC	CASSSGTDYNEQFF
TRBV6-5	TRBJ1-4	NA	NA	TGTGCCAGCAGTTCTGAGGCAGCTAATGAAAAACTGTTTTTT	CASSSEAANEKLFF
TRBV7-6	TRBJ2-7	NA	TRBD1	TGTGCCAGCAGCCCACAGGGACAGGACTACGAGCAGTACTTC	CASSPQGQDYEQYF
TRBV27	TRBJ2-3	NA	TRBD2	TGTGCCAGCAGTTTATCGCCTAGCGGGGGGGGCACAGATACGCAGTATTTT	CASSLSPSGGGTDTQYF
TRBV9	TRBJ2-3	NA	TRBD1	TGTGCCAGCAGCGCTTACCTGACAGGGGATACGCAGTATTTT	CASSAYLTGDTQYF
TRBV10-3	TRBJ2-7	NA	TRBD2	TGTGCCATCAGTGACGGGACTAGCGGGGGGACCTACATCTCCTACGAGCAGTACTTC	CAISDGTSGGTYISYEQYF
TRBV7-6	TRBJ2-7	few	NA	TGTGCCAGCAGCTTAGCGACAGACTACGAGCAGTACTTC	CASSLATDYEQYF
TRBV5-6	TRBJ2-7	NA	TRBD1	TGTGCCAGCAGCCGACAGGGTCCCGGGTCGGGGGAGCAGTACTTC	CASSRQGPGSGEQYF
TRBV11-2	TRBJ2-1	NA	TRBD2	TGTGCCAGCAGCTTGCCGGGACTAGCGGGGAGGAATGAGCAGTTCTTC	CASSLPGLAGRNEQFF
TRBV28	TRBJ2-1	NA	NA	TGTGCCAGCAGCCGGGACAACCCTTCCTACAATGAGCAGTTCTTC	CASSRDNPSYNEQFF
TRBV6-6	TRBJ2-1	NA	TRBD2	TGTGCCAGCAGTTATGGGGGGGTCTACAATGAGCAGTTCTTC	CASSYGGVYNEQFF
TRBV6-5	TRBJ2-1	NA	NA	TGTGCCAGCAGTCCCGGAGGGACAGTTTACAATGAGCAGTTCTTC	CASSPGGTVYNEQFF
TRBV11-2	TRBJ2-3	NA	TRBD2	TGTGCCAGCAGCTTAGATAATCTAGCGGGGATTAGCACAGATACGCAGTATTTT	CASSLDNLAGISTDTQYF
TRBV5-1	TRBJ2-3	NA	TRBD2	TGCGCCAGCAGCTTCGCGGGGGGGCTCGCAGATACGCAGTATTTT	CASSFAGGLADTQYF
TRBV5-1	TRBJ2-5	NA	NA	TGCGCCAGCAGCTCCTGGAGGGGACAAGAGACCCAGTACTTC	CASSSWRGQETQYF
TRBV5-5	TRBJ1-1	NA	NA	TGTGCCAGCAGCTTGAAACAGGGAGGGACCTTTTTGAACACTGAAGCTTTCTTT	CASSLKQGGTFLNTEAFF
TRBV6-5	TRBJ1-5	few	TRBD1	TGTGCCAGTTCAACAGGGGTGGTTCAGCCCCAGCATTTT	CASSTGVVQPQHF
TRBV14	TRBJ1-1	NA	NA	TGTGCCAGCAGCCAAGATACCGGGGCTACTGAAGCTTTCTTT	CASSQDTGATEAFF
TRBV11-2	TRBJ1-2	NA	NA	TGTGCCAGCACCTACAGGGATGACTATGGCTACACCTTC	CASTYRDDYGYTF
TRBV7-6	TRBJ1-6	NA	NA	TGTGCCAGCAGCTTAGGACAGTCCAATTCACCCCTCCACTTT	CASSLGQSNSPLHF
TRBV4-2	TRBJ2-3	NA	TRBD2	TGTGCCAGCAGCCAAGGCTCACCGGGACTAGCGGGGGGCAGCACAGATACGCAGTATTTT	CASSQGSPGLAGGSTDTQYF
TRBV27	TRBJ2-5	NA	TRBD2	TGTGCCAGCAGTTCAATAGCGGGGGGCCGTTCTGAGACCCAGTACTTC	CASSSIAGGRSETQYF
TRBV6-5	TRBJ2-2	NA	TRBD1	TGTGCCAGCAGAGAGGGGGCCGCATTGTTTTTT	CASREGAALFF
TRBV19	TRBJ2-1	NA	TRBD2	TGTGCCAGTAGTATTTCGGGGGGGCCCAATGAGCAGTTCTTC	CASSISGGPNEQFF
TRBV27	TRBJ2-1	NA	NA	TGTGCCACAGCCGGGGAGCGGCACTCCTACAATGAGCAGTTCTTC	CATAGERHSYNEQFF